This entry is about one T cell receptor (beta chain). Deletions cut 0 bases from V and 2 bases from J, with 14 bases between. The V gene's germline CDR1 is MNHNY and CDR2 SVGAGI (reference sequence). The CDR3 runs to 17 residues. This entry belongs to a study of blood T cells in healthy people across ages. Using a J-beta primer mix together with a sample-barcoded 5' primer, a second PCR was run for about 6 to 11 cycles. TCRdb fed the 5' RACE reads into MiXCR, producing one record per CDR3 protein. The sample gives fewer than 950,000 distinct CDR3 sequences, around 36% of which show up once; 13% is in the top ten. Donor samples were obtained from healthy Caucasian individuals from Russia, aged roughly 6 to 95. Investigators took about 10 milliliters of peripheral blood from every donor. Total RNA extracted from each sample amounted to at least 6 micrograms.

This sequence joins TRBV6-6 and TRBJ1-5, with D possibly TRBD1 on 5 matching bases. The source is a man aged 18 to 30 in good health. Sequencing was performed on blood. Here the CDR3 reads CASSYSQGAGGNQPQHF. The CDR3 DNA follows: TGTGCCAGCAGTTACTCGCAGGGTGCGGGTGGCAATCAGCCCCAGCATTTT.